This T cell receptor beta chain was retrieved from a study of blood T cell repertoires in COVID-19. Germline V gene sequence: CDR1 LNHDA, CDR2 SQIVND (reference sequence). The CDR3 loop spans 15 amino acids. V was trimmed by 5 bases and J by 5 bases, leaving 18 bases between them. Produced via immunoSEQ multiplex PCR; TCRdb's table is partial and in-frame only. This table holds under 250,000 clones, around four fifths found once. In this sample, this clone turned up once. The clonotype was recovered from a woman aged 55-69 years with active or convalescent COVID-19. This chain connects TRBV19 to TRBJ1-1; D possibly corresponds to TRBD1 (6 bases). The sample comprised peripheral blood. The CDR3 region has the DNA TGTGCCAGTAGTTCGAGCCCTTCAGGGGATACTGAAGCTTTCTTT. Translating it yields CASSSSPSGDTEAFF.